This T cell receptor (beta chain) came from a study of blood T cell repertoires in COVID-19. Study-wide context: T cells, B-cell-depleted T cells, or PBMCs supplied cDNA or gDNA.

Germline V CDR1 and CDR2: SEHNR, FQNEAQ (reference sequence). The CDR3 runs to 17 residues. Trimming removed 2 bases from V and 5 bases from J; junction bases left unmatched: 12. In the source study's methods: Estimates of nucleated cell counts were drawn from the amplification of reference gene primers. The table came from immunoSEQ multiplex PCR; TCRdb's copy has only in-frame clones and leaves some out. For V, J and clone size, that table is used; D and trimming come from the DNA. This repertoire shows approximately 400,000 clones, 70% to 90% found once; its top ten account for around 1.3%. The V and J genes are TRBV7-9 and TRBJ2-5; TRBD2 matches 9 bases. The origin of this receptor is a man aged 40-49 years with acute or convalescent COVID-19. Sample: peripheral blood. The CDR3 sequence is CASSLKLAGRPQETQYF. Here the CDR3 DNA reads TGTGCCAGCAGCTTAAAGCTAGCGGGGAGACCCCAGGAGACCCAGTACTTC. Filled out from reference TRBV7-9 and TRBJ2-5, the complete variable domain reads DTGVSQNPRHKITKRGQNVTFRCDPISEHNRLYWYRQTLGQGPEFLTYFQNEAQLEKSRLLSDRFSAERPKGSFSTLEIQRTEQGDSAMYLCASSLKLAGRPQETQYFGPGTRLLVL.